One sample yielded the 14 T cell receptor beta chains listed below, sequenced in a study of T cells after yellow fever vaccination. TCRdb reanalysed the 5' RACE reads using MiXCR and keeps one entry per CDR3 protein. The table has some 240,000 distinct CDR3 sequences, about 3% seen once. The input for sequencing was CD4+ T cells sorted from PBMCs, taken 10 days after the yellow fever booster vaccination. These receptors all stem from a man between 18 and 35 years old who received the YFV17D yellow fever vaccine.

The J gene is TRBJ1-5, the V gene TRBV6-6; D is perhaps TRBD1 (6 bases). Germline-derived CDR1 and CDR2 are MNHNY and SVGAGI (reference sequence). The CDR3 sequence is 15 residues long. V lost 7 bases, J lost 7 bases, and 20 bases lay in between. DNA for the CDR3: TGTGCCAGCACCATTAGACAGGCCGGGTTACAGCCCCAGCATTTT. It encodes CASTIRQAGLQPQHF.

The table lists this clonotype with a few counts. The chain links TRBV20-1 to TRBJ2-7; 10 bases fit TRBD1. Trimming cost V 1 base and J 4 bases; bases outside gene matches: 4. Germline V gene sequence: CDR1 DFQATT, CDR2 SNEGSKA (reference sequence). The CDR3 totals 14 residues. CDR3 nucleotide sequence: TGCAGTGCTAGAGCGACAGGGGGCAAGTACGAGCAGTACTTC. Protein sequence: CSARATGGKYEQYF.

This clonotype showed up many times. The chain carries TRBV19 and TRBJ2-7; 7 bases agree with TRBD1. V dropped 6 bases and J dropped 0; count of bases not matched to a gene: 5. The V gene's germline CDR1 is LNHDA and CDR2 SQIVND (reference sequence). This CDR3 contains 14 residues. The CDR3 DNA reads as TGTGCCAGTAGCATCCGGGACAGCTCCTACGAGCAGTACTTC. This gives the protein CASSIRDSSYEQYF.

In this sample, this clonotype turned up a few times. V usage is TRBV10-2 and J usage is TRBJ2-3, with D perhaps given as TRBD1 or TRBD2 (6 bases each). V shed 1 base and J shed 0 bases, with 11 bases lying between them. This CDR3 region has 16 residues. Germline lookup yields CDR1 WSHSY and CDR2 SAAADI. CDR3 residues: CASSEWGAASTDTQYF. CDR3 nucleotide sequence: TGCGCCAGCAGTGAGTGGGGGGCGGCTAGCACAGATACGCAGTATTTT.

The table lists this clonotype with a few counts. The chain carries TRBV19 and TRBJ2-1; TRBD1 might be the D (5 bases). CDR1 is LNHDA, CDR2 SQIVND, per germline (reference sequence). The CDR3 contains 15 residues. Trimming stripped 6 bases from V and 5 bases from J, with 17 bases between. CDR3: CASSPLQAVNNEQFF. The CDR3 DNA reads TGTGCCAGTAGCCCTCTACAGGCCGTAAACAATGAGCAGTTCTTC.

This clonotype appeared many times. The chain recombines TRBV4-1 with TRBJ2-5; 8 bases line up with TRBD2. Germline V CDR1 and CDR2: MGHRA, YSYEKL. J gave up 3 bases and V 5 bases, and 5 bases lay outside the gene matches. The CDR3 loop spans 14 amino acids. CDR3 sequence reads: CASSTGSGEETQYF. The CDR3 bases are TGCGCCAGCAGCACGGGTAGCGGGGAAGAGACCCAGTACTTC.

This clonotype was observed many times. The chain combines TRBV5-1 with TRBJ2-5; TRBD1 matches 9 bases. This CDR3 has 16 amino acids. V lost 3 bases and J lost 0; bases outside the gene matches: 6. Germline V gives CDR1 SGHRS, CDR2 YFSETQ. CDR3 nucleotide sequence: TGCGCCAGCAGCTGGACAGGGGCCTCGTACCAAGAGACCCAGTACTTC. As protein: CASSWTGASYQETQYF.

This clonotype was counted between two and nine times. The junction departs from germline at one end; a sequencing error may be responsible. The chain employs TRBV19 and TRBJ1-4, with TRBD1 matching 8 bases. This CDR3 has 15 residues. Germline CDR1 LNHDA, CDR2 SQIVND (reference sequence). The CDR3 sequence: CASTVRDRFNEKLFF. In nucleotides, the CDR3 is TGTGCGAGTACCGTTCGGGACAGGTTTAATGAAAAACTGTTTTTT.

This chain links TRBV5-1 with TRBJ2-2; no firm D call. Germline-derived CDR1 and CDR2 are SGHRS and YFSETQ. The CDR3 extends over 15 amino acids. Between the trimmed V and J ends, which lost 6 bases and 1 base, there was a span of 13 bases. CDR3 residues: CASNVAAENTGELFF. In nucleotides, the CDR3 is TGCGCCAGCAACGTTGCGGCGGAGAACACCGGGGAGCTGTTTTTT.

This clonotype was seen ten or more times. The chain uses TRBV12-3 or TRBV12-4 and TRBJ1-2; D ambiguous. Deletions cut 3 bases from V and 4 bases from J, with 6 bases between. CDR3 length equals 12 residues. The CDR3 coding sequence is TGTGCCAGCAGTTTGGGTGCCTATGGCTACACCTTC. Protein product: CASSLGAYGYTF.

This clonotype was observed at least ten times. The rearrangement links TRBV11-2 to TRBJ1-5; no firm D call. V shed 1 base and J shed 4 bases, with 8 bases lying between them. The V gene's germline CDR1 is SGHAT and CDR2 FQNNGV. CDR3 length: 14 amino acids. CDR3 sequence: CASSLGTGNQPQHF. The CDR3 nucleotides are TGTGCCAGCAGCTTAGGCACGGGAAATCAGCCCCAGCATTTT.

The chain carries TRBV3-1 and TRBJ1-6; TRBD1 might be the D (5 bases). This CDR3 has 17 residues. CDR1 LGHDT and CDR2 YNNKEL come from the germline V gene (reference sequence). Trimming left V 1 base short and J 7 bases short, with 17 bases between. The DNA for the CDR3 is TGTGCCAGCAGCCAAGTAAGCTTTGGGACGAGCAATTCACCCCTCCACTTT. Translation: CASSQVSFGTSNSPLHF.

This clonotype was seen at least ten times. The V and J genes are TRBV5-5 and TRBJ2-3, with 8 bases fitting TRBD1. With V trimmed by 4 bases and J by 0 bases, 19 bases remained unmatched. Germline CDR1 is SGHKS and CDR2 is YYEKEE (reference sequence). There are 20 residues in the CDR3. The DNA of the CDR3 is TGTGCCAGCAGCATGCGTAGGCCGGGACAGGTTCTTGACAGCACAGATACGCAGTATTTT. Residues: CASSMRRPGQVLDSTDTQYF.

This clonotype was counted at least ten times. The V call is TRBV10-3, the J call TRBJ2-2; 11 positions agree with TRBD2. The CDR3 has 15 residues. V was pared by 3 bases and J by 4 bases, with 1 base of the junction left unmatched. Looked up from germline, CDR1 is ENHRY and CDR2 is SYGVKD. The CDR3 nucleotides are TGTGCCATCAGTGATACTAGCGGGGGCACCGGGGAGCTGTTTTTT. Its translation: CAISDTSGGTGELFF.